Shown below are 30 T cell receptor beta chains from a single sample sequenced in a study of identical twins. TCRdb re-called the 5' RACE reads with MiXCR, one entry per CDR3 protein. The table has just under 650,000 distinct CDR3 sequences, around 7.4% seen once; the top ten hold roughly 1.5%. The sample was also reused in another study, on yellow fever vaccine responses in identical twins.

The sequencing sample was made of PBMCs. These receptors came from a woman aged 18-35 years in good health.

There are many counts of this clonotype. V is TRBV5-1 and J is TRBJ1-2; D uncertain. V lost 4 bases and J 6 bases, leaving 13 bases between the germline ends. The CDR3 totals 13 residues. From germline, CDR1 is SGHRS and CDR2 YFSETQ. As DNA, the CDR3 is TGCGCCAGCAGCCCGAGTGTGGTGAATGGCTACACCTTC. Translating it yields CASSPSVVNGYTF.

In this sample, this clonotype turned up a few times. The CDR3 loop is CASSPQGQEFAEAFF. CDR3 nucleotides: TGCGCCAGCAGCCCCCAGGGGCAAGAGTTTGCTGAAGCTTTCTTT. This chain joins TRBV5-1 and TRBJ1-1; TRBD1 might be the D (6 bases). Germline CDR1 reads SGHRS; CDR2 reads YFSETQ. Trimming stripped 4 bases from V and 6 bases from J, with 19 bases between. The CDR3 length is 15 residues.

The gene calls are TRBV10-3 and TRBJ2-3; 12 bases fit TRBD2. Unmatched junction bases numbered 8, after V lost 4 bases and J lost 0 bases. The CDR3 consists of 18 residues. Looked up from germline, CDR1 is ENHRY and CDR2 is SYGVKD. The CDR3 region is CAISVELAGGQSTDTQYF. The CDR3 DNA follows: TGTGCCATCAGTGTGGAACTAGCGGGGGGCCAAAGCACAGATACGCAGTATTTT.

This clonotype was seen a single time. The CDR3 protein is CASSPVGAAFYNEQFF. The CDR3 DNA reads TGCGCCAGCAGCCCCGTTGGAGCGGCCTTCTACAATGAGCAGTTCTTC. The rearrangement joins TRBV5-1 to TRBJ2-1, with a weak D call TRBD2 (5 bases). Germline V gives CDR1 SGHRS, CDR2 YFSETQ. The CDR3 sequence is 16 residues long. The V and J ends lost 4 bases and 3 bases respectively, with 17 bases between them.

This clonotype was detected a few times. CDR3 in DNA: TGCGCCAGCAGCCGGGACAGGGGTGGAGCTTTCTTT. Encoded protein: CASSRDRGGAFF. This chain connects TRBV5-1 to TRBJ1-1; 10 bases are shared with TRBD1. CDR1 SGHRS and CDR2 YFSETQ come from the germline V gene. This CDR3 spans 12 amino acids. The trim removed 4 bases at V and 10 bases at J, leaving 4 bases unmatched.

The sample holds many counts of this clonotype. The chain links TRBV5-1 to TRBJ2-2; 9 positions match TRBD2. The germline V gene has CDR1 SGHRS and CDR2 YFSETQ. Germline trimming cut 2 bases from V and 7 bases from J; bases unmatched to any gene: 6. The CDR3 runs 15 residues. CDR3 sequence reads: CASSFWTSAGGELFF. The CDR3, as DNA: TGCGCCAGCAGCTTCTGGACTAGCGCGGGCGGGGAGCTGTTTTTT.

This sequence joins TRBV10-3 and TRBJ1-2, with D possibly being TRBD1 (5 bases). In germline, CDR1 is ENHRY, CDR2 SYGVKD. The CDR3 spans 14 residues. V lost 6 bases and J 0 bases, leaving 11 bases between the germline ends. The CDR3 loop reads CAIREGEANYGYTF. The DNA for the CDR3 is TGTGCCATCAGAGAAGGGGAAGCTAACTATGGCTACACCTTC.

This clonotype was counted only a few times. J is TRBJ2-6 and V is TRBV3-1; D is possibly TRBD2 (6 bases). Germline V CDR1 and CDR2: LGHDT, YNNKEL (reference sequence). Trimming took off 7 bases at V and 0 bases at J, with 13 bases between the two ends. CDR3 length equals 16 residues. In DNA form, the CDR3 reads TGTGCCAGCACCCTGGGCGGGGCCTCTGGGGCCAACGTCCTGACTTTC. This codes for CASTLGGASGANVLTF.

This clonotype has ten or more counts. An end of the junction differs from the germline gene, which may be a read error. The chain uses TRBV7-2 and TRBJ2-3; D remains ambiguous. This CDR3 contains 14 residues. The germline V gene has CDR1 SGHTA and CDR2 FQGNSA. The CDR3 coding sequence is TGTGCCAGCAGCTTAGCTCCAGCAGCGATACGCAGTAATTTT. Amino acid sequence: CASSLAPAAIRSNF.

This clonotype has a handful of counts. The V gene is TRBV4-2, the J gene TRBJ2-5, with TRBD2 matching 7 bases. The junction had 12 bases not matched to a gene; V was cut back by 3 bases and J by 5 bases. The CDR3 length is 16 residues. The germline V gene encodes CDR1 LGHNA and CDR2 YNFKEQ. This chain's CDR3 is CASSHGGGGGGETQYF. CDR3 in DNA: TGTGCCAGCAGCCATGGTGGCGGGGGAGGCGGGGAGACCCAGTACTTC.

The genes are TRBV10-3 and TRBJ1-1; 7 positions match TRBD1. The germline CDR1 and CDR2 sequences are ENHRY and SYGVKD. There are 13 residues in the CDR3. Trimming took 5 bases from V and 3 from J; bases not matched to a gene: 3. CDR3 sequence (DNA): TGTGCCATCAGTACAGGGGCGGACACTGAAGCTTTCTTT. Protein: CAISTGADTEAFF.

CDR3 amino acids: CASSAQGGLAGGNVGELFF. CDR3 nucleotide sequence: TGTGCCAGCAGTGCACAGGGGGGACTAGCGGGGGGAAACGTCGGGGAGCTGTTTTTT. The rearrangement links TRBV27 to TRBJ2-2; TRBD2 agrees at 15 bases. The CDR3 length is 19 residues. Losses at the gene ends were 5 bases for V and 7 bases for J; bases not matched to a gene: 14. CDR1 and CDR2 from the germline V gene are MNHEY and SMNVEV (reference sequence).

V is TRBV5-1 and J is TRBJ2-7, with D hard to call. The CDR3 contains 11 residues. In germline, CDR1 is SGHRS, CDR2 YFSETQ. Trimming pared 5 bases from V and 3 bases from J, leaving 6 bases between. The CDR3 region is CASSTDYEQYV. The CDR3 DNA follows: TGCGCCAGCAGTACCGACTACGAGCAGTACGTC.

This clonotype has a count of ten or more. The chain couples TRBV12-3 or TRBV12-4 to TRBJ2-3, with 10 bases identical to TRBD2. After removal of 7 bases from V and 2 bases from J, the junction contained 9 bases not matched to a gene. The CDR3 is 16 residues long. The DNA for the CDR3 is TGTGCCAGCATGGGACTAGCGAGATCCAACACAGATACGCAGTATTTT. Amino acid sequence: CASMGLARSNTDTQYF.

This rearrangement joins TRBV6-1 to TRBJ2-1, with D perhaps matching TRBD2 (7 bases). Between the trimmed V and J ends, which lost 6 bases and 7 bases, there was a span of 16 bases. The CDR3 consists of 14 residues. The V gene's germline CDR1 is MNHNS and CDR2 SASEGT. CDR3 protein: CASSPWGGLNEQFF. CDR3 sequence (DNA): TGTGCCAGCAGCCCCTGGGGGGGGCTGAATGAGCAGTTCTTC.

The J gene is TRBJ2-5, the V gene TRBV5-1, with TRBD2 as a possible D gene (6 bases). This CDR3 region has 18 residues. Trimming took off 0 bases at V and 2 bases at J, with 20 bases between the two ends. Germline V CDR1 and CDR2: SGHRS, YFSETQ. Here the CDR3 reads CASSLASFSGSTQETQYF. As DNA, the CDR3 is TGCGCCAGCAGCTTGGCGTCGTTTAGCGGCTCGACTCAAGAGACCCAGTACTTC.

This chain joins TRBV12-3 or TRBV12-4 and TRBJ2-3; D ambiguous. The CDR3 spans 15 residues. The germline V and J ends were trimmed by 6 bases and 0 bases, with 13 bases remaining between them. As DNA, the CDR3 is TGTGCCAGCAGACAAACGTGGGCTAGCACAGATACGCAGTATTTT. Translated, it gives CASRQTWASTDTQYF.

The J gene is TRBJ1-5, the V gene TRBV5-5, with D maybe TRBD1 (5 bases). V was shortened by 4 bases and J by 3 bases, with 20 bases between the two germline ends. The CDR3 totals 17 residues. Germline assignment: CDR1 SGHKS and CDR2 YYEKEE (reference sequence). This chain's CDR3 is CASSPRWAGRDNQPQHF. In DNA, the CDR3 is TGTGCCAGCAGCCCACGTTGGGCAGGGAGGGACAATCAGCCCCAGCATTTT.

The chain links TRBV4-1 to TRBJ2-2; perhaps D is TRBD1 or TRBD2 (5 bases each). Trimming cost V 2 bases and J 6 bases, with 16 bases left between them. CDR1 is MGHRA, CDR2 YSYEKL, per germline. This CDR3 has 16 residues. CDR3 sequence: CASSQYPQQGPGELFF. The CDR3 DNA is TGCGCCAGCAGCCAATATCCCCAGCAGGGACCCGGGGAGCTGTTTTTT.

The chain employs TRBV20-1 and TRBJ1-2; D possibly corresponds to TRBD1 (5 bases). The CDR3 loop spans 14 amino acids. Germline V CDR1 and CDR2: DFQATT, SNEGSKA (reference sequence). Here the CDR3 DNA reads TGCAGCGCCCCACTCTATCAGGGAGAGAATGGCTACACCTTC. Translated: CSAPLYQGENGYTF.

This clonotype came up many times. V and J are TRBV12-3 or TRBV12-4 and TRBJ2-2; D possibly matches TRBD1 or TRBD2 (5 bases each). This CDR3 spans 16 amino acids. Trimming left V 7 bases short and J 6 bases short, with 21 bases between. DNA for the CDR3: TGTGCCAGCACCTATCATACCGGGGCCTGGGCCGGGGAGCTGTTTTTT. Translation gives CASTYHTGAWAGELFF.

This clonotype was recorded a few times. The chain is built from TRBV24-1 and TRBJ2-1, with TRBD1 as a possible D gene (5 bases). Germline V gives CDR1 KGHDR, CDR2 SFDVKD. CDR3 length: 12 residues. V lost 4 bases to trimming and J lost 9 bases, with 9 bases between them. This chain's CDR3 is CATSDQTVEQFF. The DNA of the CDR3 is TGTGCCACCAGTGACCAGACAGTTGAGCAGTTCTTC.

The V call is TRBV11-1, the J call TRBJ2-1; D might be TRBD1 (6 bases). Trimming left V 6 bases short and J 3 bases short, with 9 bases between. The germline CDR1 and CDR2 sequences are SGHAT and FQDESV (reference sequence). This CDR3 region has 13 residues. CDR3: CASRDRYYNEQFF. The CDR3 DNA sequence: TGTGCCAGCAGAGACAGGTACTACAATGAGCAGTTCTTC.

This clonotype came up a few times. This chain links TRBV5-1 with TRBJ2-3; 9 bases are a match to TRBD2. Trimming at V came to 4 bases and at J to 7 bases, leaving 10 bases not matched to a gene. There are 15 residues in the CDR3. Germline V lookup: CDR1 SGHRS, CDR2 YFSETQ. The CDR3 loop reads CASSLTSGYSNTQYF. CDR3 nucleotides: TGCGCCAGCAGCCTTACTAGCGGGTACTCCAATACGCAGTATTTT.

This clonotype has just a few counts. This chain joins TRBV10-3 and TRBJ2-3; D is uncertain. The CDR3 loop spans 13 amino acids. Trimming removed 4 bases from V and 8 bases from J, with 13 bases in between. Germline CDR1 and CDR2: ENHRY and SYGVKD. The CDR3 here is CAISGTAIGTQYF. CDR3 bases: TGTGCCATCAGTGGGACGGCTATAGGTACGCAGTATTTT.

This clonotype has just a few counts. The chain is built from TRBV6-5 and TRBJ2-3; 10 positions agree with TRBD2. Germline assignment: CDR1 MNHEY and CDR2 SVGAGI. V shed 2 bases, J shed 4 bases, and the junction held 15 bases outside the gene matches. The CDR3 sequence is 19 residues long. The CDR3 is CASSYATPQSGGAADTQYF. CDR3 DNA sequence: TGTGCCAGCAGTTACGCGACACCTCAGAGCGGGGGGGCAGCAGATACGCAGTATTTT.

The sample holds many counts of this clonotype. The rearrangement joins TRBV6-1 to TRBJ1-5; no firm D call. Germline V CDR1 and CDR2: MNHNS, SASEGT. The CDR3 loop spans 15 amino acids. The V gene lost 8 bases and the J gene lost 0 bases, with 14 bases spanning the gap. CDR3 region: CASDGNTYSNQPQHF. CDR3 bases: TGTGCCAGCGATGGGAACACGTATAGCAATCAGCCCCAGCATTTT.

This clonotype was counted at least ten times. V is TRBV20-1 and J is TRBJ1-4; weak D call: TRBD1 (6 bases). The CDR3 is 15 residues long. Germline values: CDR1 DFQATT, CDR2 SNEGSKA (reference sequence). V was cut by 1 base and J by 5 bases, with 14 bases left in between. The CDR3 DNA reads TGCAGTGCTAGAGGGTCGGACAGAACGAATGAAAAACTGTTTTTT. Residues: CSARGSDRTNEKLFF.

The chain combines TRBV2 with TRBJ1-5; 11 bases line up with TRBD1. The CDR3 runs 15 residues. The germline CDR1 and CDR2 sequences are SNHLY and FYNNEI. V was clipped by 3 bases and J by 7 bases; unmatched bases: 5. In DNA form, the CDR3 reads TGTGCCAGCAGTGACGCCAGGACAGGGGGCCAGCCCCAGCATTTT. Protein product: CASSDARTGGQPQHF.

This clonotype was observed at least ten times. The V and J genes are TRBV7-6 and TRBJ1-2, with D possibly matching TRBD1 (6 bases). Germline V gene sequence: CDR1 SGHVS, CDR2 FNYEAQ. This CDR3 has 15 amino acids. The ends were cut back, 5 bases at V and 0 bases at J, with 13 bases in the middle. The CDR3 DNA reads as TGTGCCAGCAGCGAAGGAACAGGGCCTAACTATGGCTACACCTTC. This sequence encodes CASSEGTGPNYGYTF.